Presented here are 2 T cell receptor beta chains from one specimen sequenced in a study of cytomegalovirus exposure and HLA in healthy donors. Sequenced by immunoSEQ multiplex PCR; TCRdb stores in-frame clones only, minus some. In the table there are 250,000 to 400,000 clones, roughly 87% of which are singletons. The sample taken for sequencing was PBMCs. These receptors were collected from a woman under 40 in good health and CMV-seropositive.

The CDR3 reads CASSRLAGYNEQFF. The DNA of the CDR3 is TGTGCCAGCAGTAGACTAGCGGGGTACAATGAGCAGTTCTTC. This chain connects TRBV2 to TRBJ2-1, with TRBD2 identical over 11 bases. CDR3 length equals 14 residues. V gave up 5 bases and J gave up 4 bases; unmatched junction bases: 1. CDR1 and CDR2 from the germline V gene are SNHLY and FYNNEI.

The chain joins TRBV5-1 to TRBJ1-2; no definite D call. CDR1 is SGHRS, CDR2 YFSETQ, per germline. The CDR3 loop spans 12 amino acids. V was shortened by 4 bases and J by 3 bases, with 7 bases between the two germline ends. CDR3: CASSPRDYGYTF. CDR3 coding DNA: TGCGCCAGCAGCCCACGGGACTATGGCTACACCTTC.